Listed here are 7 T cell receptor beta chains from one sample, sequenced in a study of blood T cell repertoires in COVID-19. Some clones are missing from TCRdb's copy, which holds only in-frame ones; the method was immunoSEQ multiplex PCR. The sample shows just under 350,000 clones, about 90% of them seen only once. Sample: peripheral blood. Source of these receptors: a woman between 50 and 59 years old with COVID-19, enrolled during active disease.

This sequence joins TRBV4-3 and TRBJ2-3, with 7 bases identical to TRBD2. Germline V gene lookup returns CDR1 LGHNA and CDR2 YSLEER. This CDR3 is built from 15 residues. Trimming at V came to 3 bases and at J to 3 bases, leaving 6 bases not matched to a gene. For the CDR3, the DNA is TGCGCCAGCAGCCAGGGCGGGAGTTTGACAGATACGCAGTATTTT. Translation: CASSQGGSLTDTQYF.

The chain recombines TRBV19 with TRBJ1-3; TRBD1 matches at 8 bases. V lost 7 bases to trimming and J lost 0 bases; unmatched junction nucleotides: 5. This CDR3 has 15 amino acids. Germline CDR1 LNHDA, CDR2 SQIVND (reference sequence). The CDR3 reads CASKRTGYSGNTIYF. CDR3 DNA sequence: TGTGCCAGTAAGAGGACAGGGTACTCTGGAAACACCATATATTTT.

The count of this clone is one. At one end, the junction sequence differs from germline, possibly due to a read error. The rearrangement links TRBV5-4 to TRBJ1-2; 10 bases align to TRBD1. Germline-derived CDR1 and CDR2 are SGHNT and YYREEE (reference sequence). The CDR3 totals 14 residues. DNA of the CDR3: TGTGCCAGCAGCCAATGGGACAGGGGCTTCGGATCTTCCTTC. Translation: CASSQWDRGFGSSF. Full variable domain (remainder filled in from reference TRBV5-4 and TRBJ1-2): ETGVTQSPTHLIKTRGQQVTLRCSSQSGHNTVSWYQQALGQGPQFIFQYYREEENGRGNFPPRFSGLQFPNYSSELNVNALELDDSALYLCASSQWDRGFGSSFGSGTRLTVV.

This sequence joins TRBV7-9 and TRBJ1-2; tentative D call: TRBD1 (5 bases). The CDR3 covers 18 residues. Germline CDR1 reads SEHNR; CDR2 reads FQNEAQ (reference sequence). Trimming cost V 5 bases and J 1 base, with 23 bases left between them. CDR3 nucleotides: TGTGCCAGCAGCGATCCGCGGTGGCCCCGACAGTATAACTATGGCTACACCTTC. Its protein is CASSDPRWPRQYNYGYTF.

The chain links TRBV7-2 to TRBJ1-1, with a weak D call TRBD1 (5 bases). CDR3 length equals 13 residues. The germline gives CDR1 SGHTA, CDR2 FQGNSA. Deletions cut 1 base from V and 4 bases from J, with 7 bases between. DNA of the CDR3: TGTGCCAGCAGCTTAGGCAGGGCCACTGAAGCTTTCTTT. It yields the protein CASSLGRATEAFF.

The chain employs TRBV7-6 and TRBJ1-5; 9 positions match TRBD1. The CDR3 length is 15 residues. CDR1 and CDR2 from the germline V gene are SGHVS and FNYEAQ. V dropped 5 bases and J dropped 6; count of bases not matched to a gene: 8. The CDR3 loop is CASSLGQGSLQPQHF. The CDR3 bases are TGTGCCAGCAGCCTGGGACAGGGCTCTCTTCAGCCCCAGCATTTT.

The chain is built from TRBV29-1 and TRBJ1-2; D possibly corresponds to TRBD1 (5 bases). CDR3 length equals 11 residues. Germline CDR1 SQVTM, CDR2 ANQGSEA. Trimming cost V 1 base and J 8 bases, with 8 bases left between them. CDR3 coding DNA: TGCAGCGTTGAAGTTCGGGGGGGCTACACCTTC. Amino acids: CSVEVRGGYTF.